These T cell receptor beta chains were read from a single sample in a study of control samples from healthy donors and cancer patients. Data came from immunoSEQ multiplex PCR; TCRdb stores just in-frame clones and leaves some out. This sample has 70,000 to 80,000 clones, with 89% found just once. Sequencing was done on a sample of PBMCs. The receptors were gathered from a woman in her fifties or sixties with colorectal cancer. CDR3s include the opening cysteine and the closing phenylalanine or tryptophan. A D gene is named only where the DNA matches it firmly. Part of the rows lack a size; the others show once, few, many or a class for expanded clones.

TRBD1 | TRBJ1-5 | TRBV5-1 | few | TGCGCCAGCAGCCCAAAGACAGGGAGCAATCAGCCCCAGCATTTT | CASSPKTGSNQPQHF
NA | TRBJ2-3 | TRBV10-1 | NA | TGCGCCAGCAGTGAGACCAGGGTAGATACGCAGTATTTT | CASSETRVDTQYF
TRBD2 | TRBJ2-3 | TRBV5-6 | NA | TGTGCCAGCAGCTTCCTTGGCGGGGGGCCGTCAGCAGATACGCAGTATTTT | CASSFLGGGPSADTQYF
NA | TRBJ1-3 | TRBV19 | NA | TGTGCCAGTAGTCCCGGGGAAGTCTTCGGAAACACCATATATTTT | CASSPGEVFGNTIYF
TRBD1 | TRBJ1-1 | TRBV5-1 | NA | TGCGCCAGCAGCTTGGACGGGACAGGGGCGGGAGCTTTCTTT | CASSLDGTGAGAFF
TRBD1 | TRBJ1-4 | TRBV4-3 | NA | TGCGCCAGCAGCCAAGACGTGACAGGGGGAAAACTGTTTTTT | CASSQDVTGGKLFF
TRBD1 | TRBJ1-4 | TRBV27 | NA | TGTGCCAGCAGTTTACAGGGGGGAGGTGGAAAACTGTTTTTT | CASSLQGGGGKLFF
NA | TRBJ2-3 | TRBV7-2 | NA | TGTGCCAGCAGCTTAGCCTACGCAGATACGCAGTATTTT | CASSLAYADTQYF
TRBD1 | TRBJ2-1 | TRBV19 | NA | TGTGCCAGTAGTGGATCCGACAGGGGATACTACAATGAGCAGTTCTTC | CASSGSDRGYYNEQFF
TRBD2 | TRBJ2-3 | TRBV14 | NA | TGTGCCAGCAGCCTAGCGGGGGGGAGCACAGATACGCAGTATTTT | CASSLAGGSTDTQYF
NA | TRBJ2-3 | TRBV11-3 | NA | TGTGCCAGCAGCTCCGAATCAGATACGCAGTATTTT | CASSSESDTQYF
NA | TRBJ2-1 | TRBV7-2 | NA | TGTGCCAGCAGCCCCAAGGGCGGCCAGGGCGATGAGCAGTTCTTC | CASSPKGGQGDEQFF
NA | TRBJ1-2 | TRBV18 | NA | TGTGCCAGCTCACCAGAGATGGGGCCCCTAGATGGCTACACCTTC | CASSPEMGPLDGYTF
NA | TRBJ1-2 | TRBV5-4 | NA | TGTGCCAGCAGCTTGGGAAGGGACACCATTCGGTATGGCTACACCTTC | CASSLGRDTIRYGYTF
TRBD2 | TRBJ2-3 | TRBV24-1 | NA | TGTGCCACCAGTGATTGGACTAGATCAGATACGCAGTATTTT | CATSDWTRSDTQYF
NA | TRBJ1-5 | TRBV24-1 | once | TGTGCCACCAGTGATACCAGGGAGCAGCCCCAGCATTTT | CATSDTREQPQHF
NA | TRBJ2-3 | TRBV3-1/TRBV3-2 | NA | TGTGCCAGCAGCCAAGACCATAGCACAGATACGCAGTATTTT | CASSQDHSTDTQYF
NA | TRBJ1-2 | TRBV12-5 | NA | TGTGCTAGTGGTTTATGGGGAGGAGGCTACACCTTC | CASGLWGGGYTF
TRBD2 | TRBJ2-3 | TRBV2 | NA | TGTGCCAGCGGTGGGACTAGCGGGGGGGACACAGATACGCAGTATTTT | CASGGTSGGDTDTQYF
TRBD1 | TRBJ2-1 | TRBV25-1 | NA | TGTGCCAGCAGTGACGGGACAGGGGGCCACATGTTCTTC | CASSDGTGGHMFF
NA | TRBJ2-5 | TRBV13 | NA | TGTGCCAGCAGCCGTTCCCCCATCTCCACAAGAGGGGGGACCCAGTACTTC | CASSRSPISTRGGTQYF
TRBD2 | TRBJ2-5 | TRBV7-2 | few | TGTGCCAGCAGCTTGGGGGCGGCGGGGGGCGGGGAGACCCAGTACTTC | CASSLGAAGGGETQYF
TRBD2 | TRBJ2-1 | TRBV6-4 | NA | TGTGCCAGCAGTGAGTCTCTAGCGGGGGCTAATGAGCAGTTCTTC | CASSESLAGANEQFF
TRBD1 | TRBJ2-3 | TRBV30 | NA | TGTGCCTGGAGTGTAGGGACCAGGGGGACAGGCACAGATACGCAGTATTTT | CAWSVGTRGTGTDTQYF
NA | TRBJ1-5 | TRBV6-5 | once | TGTGCCAGCAGGCCTAGGGCAGGGCTGCAGCCCCAGCATTTT | CASRPRAGLQPQHF
TRBD1 | TRBJ1-5 | TRBV6-6 | NA | TGTGCCAGCACTCGAACAGGGGGCGATCAGCCCCAGCATTTT | CASTRTGGDQPQHF
NA | TRBJ1-2 | TRBV4-1 | NA | TGCGCCAGCAGCCCCGGAGGCGGGGGATATGGCTACACCTTC | CASSPGGGGYGYTF
NA | TRBJ1-2 | TRBV6-5 | NA | TGTGCCAGCAGTCCAGGGGACGGCTATGGCTACACCTTC | CASSPGDGYGYTF
TRBD1 | TRBJ2-3 | TRBV25-1 | NA | TGTGCCAGCAGTCCCACACTCAACCGGGACAGGGGGCGAGATACGCAGTATTTT | CASSPTLNRDRGRDTQYF
NA | TRBJ1-5 | TRBV19 | NA | TGTGCCAGTAGTTCGCCAGGGCCCCAGCATTTT | CASSSPGPQHF
NA | TRBJ2-2 | TRBV6-6 | NA | TGTGCCAGCAGTTACTCGAGCCAGGCGGGCACCGGGGAGCTGTTTTTT | CASSYSSQAGTGELFF
TRBD2 | TRBJ2-1 | TRBV10-3 | NA | TGTGCCATCAGTGGTGGACTAGCGGGGGGGCACGATGAGCAGTTCTTC | CAISGGLAGGHDEQFF
NA | TRBJ1-1 | TRBV6-6 | NA | TGTGCCAGCAGTCACACTGAAGCTTTCTTT | CASSHTEAFF
NA | TRBJ1-2 | TRBV28 | NA | TGTGCCAGCAGTCCCGGGGATTCCAACTATGGCTACACCTTC | CASSPGDSNYGYTF
NA | TRBJ2-6 | TRBV18 | NA | TGTGCCAGCTCTCCCAACCCCTCTGGGGCCAACGTCCTGACTTTC | CASSPNPSGANVLTF
NA | TRBJ1-1 | TRBV7-9 | NA | TGTGCCAGCAGCTTAGAGGGGAGGGTCACTGAAGCTTTCTTT | CASSLEGRVTEAFF
NA | TRBJ1-1 | TRBV18 | NA | TGTGCCAGCTCTCTCGCCGGGACGGAAAACACTGAAGCTTTCTTT | CASSLAGTENTEAFF
TRBD1 | TRBJ1-3 | TRBV11-1 | NA | TGTGCCAGCAGCGTGGACAGGTACTCTGGAAACACCATATATTTT | CASSVDRYSGNTIYF
TRBD1 | TRBJ1-2 | TRBV27 | NA | TGTGCCAGCAGCCGCGGACAGGGGTGGAACTATGGCTACACCTTC | CASSRGQGWNYGYTF
TRBD2 | TRBJ2-5 | TRBV10-3 | NA | TGTGCCATCAGTTCCGGGACTAGCTTTGGGGAGACCCAGTACTTC | CAISSGTSFGETQYF
TRBD1 | TRBJ1-6 | TRBV28 | NA | TGTGCCAGCAGTTCTCAACGACAGGGGTATAATTCACCCCTCCACTTT | CASSSQRQGYNSPLHF
TRBD1 | TRBJ2-4 | TRBV25-1 | NA | TGTGCCAGCAGTGACTCAAAGACAGGGGGCTTAGCCAAAAACATTCAGTACTTC | CASSDSKTGGLAKNIQYF
NA | TRBJ2-3 | TRBV21-1 | NA | TGTGCCAGCAGCGGAGTTGGGTGGGAAGATACGCAGTATTTT | CASSGVGWEDTQYF
NA | TRBJ2-3 | TRBV5-1 | NA | TGCGCCAGCAGCCGAACAGGGGACTCTCGCACAGATACGCAGTATTTT | CASSRTGDSRTDTQYF
NA | TRBJ2-3 | TRBV29-1 | NA | TGCAGCGTTGCCGGCGGGACAGTAGATACGCAGTATTTT | CSVAGGTVDTQYF
TRBD1 | TRBJ2-6 | TRBV3-1/TRBV3-2 | NA | TGTGCCAGCAGCCAAGCGGGACAGCCTTCTGGGGCCAACGTCCTGACTTTC | CASSQAGQPSGANVLTF
NA | TRBJ1-2 | TRBV19 | NA | TGTGCCAGTAGCCGCGACAGACCGGTTGAGTATGGCTACACCTTC | CASSRDRPVEYGYTF
TRBD1 | TRBJ2-6 | TRBV19 | NA | TGTGCCACGGGGAAGGGGGCTTCTGGGGCCAACGTCCTGACTTTC | CATGKGASGANVLTF
NA | TRBJ2-1 | TRBV2 | NA | TGTGCCAGCGCAGGGTACAATGAGCAGTTCTTC | CASAGYNEQFF
NA | TRBJ1-6 | TRBV7-2 | NA | TGTGCCAGCAGCTTACCTGGGGGGACCTATAATTCACCCCTCCACTTT | CASSLPGGTYNSPLHF
TRBD1 | TRBJ2-3 | TRBV9 | NA | TGTGCCAGCAGCGCCGGGACAGGGTTAACAGATACGCAGTATTTT | CASSAGTGLTDTQYF
NA | TRBJ2-5 | TRBV5-1 | NA | TGCGCCAGCAGCTTGGTACTTGAGACCCAGTACTTC | CASSLVLETQYF
NA | TRBJ1-5 | TRBV7-6 | NA | TGTGCCAGCAGCTTAGATAGCAATCAGCCCCAGCATTTT | CASSLDSNQPQHF
NA | TRBJ1-2 | TRBV28 | NA | TGTGCCAGCACCCTGGGAAGGTATGGCTACACCTTC | CASTLGRYGYTF
NA | TRBJ2-1 | TRBV6-5 | NA | TGTGCCAGCAGTTACTCGGCGACAAACTACAATGAGCAGTTCTTC | CASSYSATNYNEQFF
NA | TRBJ1-2 | TRBV6-1 | NA | TGTGCCAGCAGTGAATGGGCCCACTATGGCTACACCTTC | CASSEWAHYGYTF
TRBD1 | TRBJ2-1 | TRBV4-3 | NA | TGCGCCAGCAGCCAAGATGAGGGGGCCAGCTACAATGAGCAGTTCTTC | CASSQDEGASYNEQFF
NA | TRBJ2-2 | TRBV19 | NA | TGTGCCAGTAGTATATCGCTATTGAGTGCCGGGGAGCTGTTTTTT | CASSISLLSAGELFF
NA | TRBJ2-1 | TRBV2 | NA | TGTGCCAGCAAGGCCAGGGTTTACAATGAGCAGTTCTTC | CASKARVYNEQFF
NA | TRBJ1-5 | TRBV7-2 | NA | TGTGCCAGCAGCCTTCAGGGATTTTACAATCAGCCCCAGCATTTT | CASSLQGFYNQPQHF